This T cell receptor beta chain was identified in a study of T-cell reconstitution after alpha-beta-depleted transplantation in children. Study observations and caveats: One year post-transplant, T-cell counts and diversity were largely derived from T cells produced anew. Recipient T cells and thymic progenitors that survived gave rise to the high TCRbeta diversity observed at day 60 in some patients.

At least ten counts were recorded for this clonotype. Its matching antigen is unknown. Preparation of the TCRbeta library involved a method that used unique molecular identifiers. TCRdb processed the PCR reads anew with MiXCR; each CDR3 protein has one entry. Here the sample spans about 200,000 distinct CDR3 sequences, about 8.2% being singletons. CDR3 length: 13 residues. Germline loops: CDR1 SQVTM, CDR2 ANQGSEA. J was trimmed by 6 bases and V by 2 bases; bases with no gene match: 4. Source: PBMCs, mostly from graft donor cells, taken 360 days after TCRalphabeta/CD19-depleted stem cell transplant. The sequence derives from a male patient under 10 years old who had a stem cell transplant for acute myeloid leukemia, so the T cells may come from the graft donor. The rearrangement joins TRBV29-1 to TRBJ2-3, with 8 nucleotides matching TRBD1. The CDR3, as DNA: TGCAGCGTTGAACCCAGGGGGCTCGATACGCAGTATTTT. Protein: CSVEPRGLDTQYF.